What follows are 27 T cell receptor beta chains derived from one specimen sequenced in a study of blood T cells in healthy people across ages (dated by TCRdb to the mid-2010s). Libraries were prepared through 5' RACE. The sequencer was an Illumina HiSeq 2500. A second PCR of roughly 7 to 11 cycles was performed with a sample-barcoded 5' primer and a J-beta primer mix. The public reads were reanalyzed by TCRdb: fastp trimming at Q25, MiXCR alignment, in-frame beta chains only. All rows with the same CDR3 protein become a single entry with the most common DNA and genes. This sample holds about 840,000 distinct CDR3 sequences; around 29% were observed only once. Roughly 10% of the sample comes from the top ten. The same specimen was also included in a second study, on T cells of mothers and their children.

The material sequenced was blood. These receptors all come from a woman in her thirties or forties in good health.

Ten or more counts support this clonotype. The CDR3 loop is CASSPDRGVLGETQYF. The DNA for the CDR3 is TGTGCCAGCAGCCCGGACAGGGGGGTTTTGGGGGAGACCCAGTACTTC. The chain links TRBV7-2 to TRBJ2-5; 10 nucleotides match TRBD1. The ends lost 5 bases at V and 5 bases at J; junction bases unmatched: 11. CDR3 length: 16 amino acids. The germline CDR1 and CDR2 sequences are SGHTA and FQGNSA.

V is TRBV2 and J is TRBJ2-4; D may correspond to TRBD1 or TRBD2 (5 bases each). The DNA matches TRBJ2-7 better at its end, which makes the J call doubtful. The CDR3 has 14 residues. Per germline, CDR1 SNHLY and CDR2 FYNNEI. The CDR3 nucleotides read TGTGCCAGCAGTGGCGTCCGGGACCTCTACGAGCAGTACTTC. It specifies CASSGVRDLYEQYF.

This CDR3 reads CASSTGTSLETQYF. CDR3 bases: TGTGCCAGCAGCACGGGGACTAGCTTGGAGACCCAGTACTTC. V gene TRBV13 combines with J gene TRBJ2-5, with TRBD2 identical over 9 bases. Unmatched junction bases numbered 6, after V lost 5 bases and J lost 5 bases. The CDR3 loop spans 14 amino acids. The V gene's germline CDR1 is PRHDT and CDR2 FYEKMQ (reference sequence). The full variable domain, with the rest looked up from reference TRBV13 and TRBJ2-5, is AAGVIQSPRHLIKEKRETATLKCYPIPRHDTVYWYQQGPGQDPQFLISFYEKMQSDKGSIPDRFSAQQFSDYHSELNMSSLELGDSALYFCASSTGTSLETQYFGPGTRLLVL.

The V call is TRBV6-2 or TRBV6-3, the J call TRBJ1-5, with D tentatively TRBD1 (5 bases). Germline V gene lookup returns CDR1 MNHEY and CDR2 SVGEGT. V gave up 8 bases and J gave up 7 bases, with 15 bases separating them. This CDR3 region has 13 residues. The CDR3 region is CASGGGSRQPQHF. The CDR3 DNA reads TGTGCCAGCGGGGGGGGTTCGAGGCAGCCCCAGCATTTT.

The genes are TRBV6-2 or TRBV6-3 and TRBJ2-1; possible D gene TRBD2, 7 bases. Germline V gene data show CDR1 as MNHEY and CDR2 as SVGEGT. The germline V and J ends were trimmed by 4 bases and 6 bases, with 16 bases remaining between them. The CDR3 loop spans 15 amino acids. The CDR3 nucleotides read TGTGCCAGCAGTTTGGGGGGGGGCCTTTCCAATGAGCAGTTCTTC. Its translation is CASSLGGGLSNEQFF.

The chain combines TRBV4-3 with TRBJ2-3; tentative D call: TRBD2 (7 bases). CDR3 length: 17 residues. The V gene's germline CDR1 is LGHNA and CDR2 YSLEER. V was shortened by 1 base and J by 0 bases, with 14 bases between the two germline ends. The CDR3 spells CASSQGGGGSSTDTQYF. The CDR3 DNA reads TGCGCCAGCAGCCAAGGGGGGGGCGGGTCTAGCACAGATACGCAGTATTTT.

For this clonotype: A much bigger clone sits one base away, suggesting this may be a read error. The CDR3 spells CAGTSIGARGNQPQHF. The CDR3 nucleotides are TGTGCCGGCACCTCAATTGGCGCCCGGGGCAATCAGCCCCAGCATTTT. V and J are TRBV28 and TRBJ1-5, with D uncertain. The length of the CDR3 is 16 residues. The V gene's germline CDR1 is MDHEN and CDR2 SYDVKM. V gave up 11 bases and J gave up 2 bases, with 22 bases separating them.

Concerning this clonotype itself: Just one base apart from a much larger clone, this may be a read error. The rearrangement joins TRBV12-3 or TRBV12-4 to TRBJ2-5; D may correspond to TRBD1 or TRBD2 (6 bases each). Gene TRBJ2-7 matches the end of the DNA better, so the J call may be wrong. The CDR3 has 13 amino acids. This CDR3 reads CASCPGAGSEQYF. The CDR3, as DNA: TGTGCCAGCTGTCCGGGGGCTGGAAGCGAGCAGTACTTC.

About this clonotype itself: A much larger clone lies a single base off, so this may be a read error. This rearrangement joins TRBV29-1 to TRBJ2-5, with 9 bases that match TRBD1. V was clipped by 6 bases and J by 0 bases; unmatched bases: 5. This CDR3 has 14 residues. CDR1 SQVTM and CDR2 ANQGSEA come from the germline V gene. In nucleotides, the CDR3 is TGCAGCGTCCTGGACAGGGGAAACCAAGAGACCCAGTACTTC. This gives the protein CSVLDRGNQETQYF. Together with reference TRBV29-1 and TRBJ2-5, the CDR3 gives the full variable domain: SAVISQKPSRDICQRGTSLTIQCQVDSQVTMMFWYRQQPGQSLTLIATANQGSEATYESGFVIDKFPISRPNLTFSTLTVSNMSPEDSSIYLCSVLDRGNQETQYFGPGTRLLVL.

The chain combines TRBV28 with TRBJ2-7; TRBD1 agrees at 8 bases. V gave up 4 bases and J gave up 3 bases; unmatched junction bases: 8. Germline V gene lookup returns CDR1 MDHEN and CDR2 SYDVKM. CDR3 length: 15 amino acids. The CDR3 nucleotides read TGTGCCAGCAGTTCCCCCCAGGGGGCAAACTACGAGCAGTACTTC. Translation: CASSSPQGANYEQYF.

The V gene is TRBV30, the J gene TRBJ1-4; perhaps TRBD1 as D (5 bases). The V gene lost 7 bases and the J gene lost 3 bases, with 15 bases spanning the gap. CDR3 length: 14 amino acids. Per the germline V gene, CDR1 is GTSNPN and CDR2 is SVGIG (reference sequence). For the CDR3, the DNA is TGTGCCTCTCGCCCGAGGGGTGCTAATGAAAAACTGTTTTTT. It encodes CASRPRGANEKLFF.

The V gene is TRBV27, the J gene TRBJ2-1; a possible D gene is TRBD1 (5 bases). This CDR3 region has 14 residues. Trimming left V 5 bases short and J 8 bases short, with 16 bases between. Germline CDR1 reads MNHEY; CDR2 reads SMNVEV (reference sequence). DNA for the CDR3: TGTGCCAGCAGTCCCGGACACCTTGGCTATGAGCAGTTCTTC. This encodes CASSPGHLGYEQFF.

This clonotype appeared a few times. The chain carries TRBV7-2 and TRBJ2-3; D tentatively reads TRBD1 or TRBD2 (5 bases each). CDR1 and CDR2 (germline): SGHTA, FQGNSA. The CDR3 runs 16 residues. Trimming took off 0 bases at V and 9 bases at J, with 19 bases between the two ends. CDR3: CASSLAAGRGKGTQYF. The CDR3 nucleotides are TGTGCCAGCAGCTTAGCAGCAGGGAGAGGAAAGGGAACGCAGTATTTT.

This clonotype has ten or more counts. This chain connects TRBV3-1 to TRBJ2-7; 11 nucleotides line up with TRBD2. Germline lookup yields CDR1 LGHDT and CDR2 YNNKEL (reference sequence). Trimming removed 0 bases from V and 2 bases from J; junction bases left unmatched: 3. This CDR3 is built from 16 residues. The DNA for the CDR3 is TGTGCCAGCAGCCAAGAACTAGCGGGGGTCACCTACGAGCAGTACTTC. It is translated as CASSQELAGVTYEQYF.

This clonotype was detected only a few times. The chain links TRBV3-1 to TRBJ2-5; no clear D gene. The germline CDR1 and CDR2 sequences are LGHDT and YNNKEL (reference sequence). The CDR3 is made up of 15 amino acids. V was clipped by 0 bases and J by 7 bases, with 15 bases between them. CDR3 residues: CASSQDWGQVGTQYF. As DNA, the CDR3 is TGTGCCAGCAGCCAAGATTGGGGTCAGGTGGGGACCCAGTACTTC.

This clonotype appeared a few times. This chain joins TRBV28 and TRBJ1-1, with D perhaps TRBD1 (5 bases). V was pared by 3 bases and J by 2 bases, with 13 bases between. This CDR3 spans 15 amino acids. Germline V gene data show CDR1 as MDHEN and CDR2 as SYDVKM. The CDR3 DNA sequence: TGTGCCAGCAGTTTCCGGGGGAATGGAAACACTGAAGCTTTCTTT. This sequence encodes CASSFRGNGNTEAFF.

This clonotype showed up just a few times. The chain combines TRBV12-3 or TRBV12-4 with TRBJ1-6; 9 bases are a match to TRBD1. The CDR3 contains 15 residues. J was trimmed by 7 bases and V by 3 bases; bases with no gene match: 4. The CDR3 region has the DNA TGTGCCAGCAGTTTCTCGACAGGGGGGAATTCACCCCTCCACTTT. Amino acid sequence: CASSFSTGGNSPLHF.

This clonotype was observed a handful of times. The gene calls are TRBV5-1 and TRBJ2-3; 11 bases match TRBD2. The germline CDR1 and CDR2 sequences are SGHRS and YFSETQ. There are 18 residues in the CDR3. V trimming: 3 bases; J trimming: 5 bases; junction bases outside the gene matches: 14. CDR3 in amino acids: CASSWAIAGGPIGDTQYF. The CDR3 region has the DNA TGCGCCAGCAGCTGGGCAATAGCGGGGGGGCCCATCGGAGATACGCAGTATTTT.

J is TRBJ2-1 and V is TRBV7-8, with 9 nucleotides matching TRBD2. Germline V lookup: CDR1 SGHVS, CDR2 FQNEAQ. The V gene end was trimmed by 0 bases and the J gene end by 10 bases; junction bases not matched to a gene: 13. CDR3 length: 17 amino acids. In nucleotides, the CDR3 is TGTGCCAGCAGCTTAGCGTTGAGGCGGGGGGGCGTTCTAGAGCAGTTCTTC. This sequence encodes CASSLALRRGGVLEQFF.

CDR3 loop: CASSLQGALNEKLFF. In DNA, the CDR3 is TGTGCCAGCAGTTTACAGGGGGCGTTGAATGAAAAACTGTTTTTT. This rearrangement joins TRBV28 to TRBJ1-4; 8 nucleotides line up with TRBD1. The V gene end was trimmed by 2 bases and the J gene end by 5 bases; junction bases not matched to a gene: 4. The CDR3 covers 15 residues. Germline CDR1 reads MDHEN; CDR2 reads SYDVKM.

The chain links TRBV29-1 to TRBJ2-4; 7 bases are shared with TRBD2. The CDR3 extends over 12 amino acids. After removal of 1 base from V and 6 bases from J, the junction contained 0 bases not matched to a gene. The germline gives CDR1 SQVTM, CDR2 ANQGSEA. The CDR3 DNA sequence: TGCAGCGTTGAAGGGGAGGGAAACATTCAGTACTTC. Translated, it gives CSVEGEGNIQYF.

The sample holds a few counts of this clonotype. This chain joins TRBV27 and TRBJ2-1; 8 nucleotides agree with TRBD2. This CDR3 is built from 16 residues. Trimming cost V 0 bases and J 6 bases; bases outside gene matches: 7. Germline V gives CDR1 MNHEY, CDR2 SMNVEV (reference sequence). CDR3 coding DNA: TGTGCCAGCAGTTTATCGGTAGCGGGGTGGGGCAATGAGCAGTTCTTC. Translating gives CASSLSVAGWGNEQFF.

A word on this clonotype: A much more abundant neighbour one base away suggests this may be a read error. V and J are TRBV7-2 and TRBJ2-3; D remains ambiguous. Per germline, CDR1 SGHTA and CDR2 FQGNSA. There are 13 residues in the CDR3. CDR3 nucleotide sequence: TGTGCCAGCAGCCCGCAACCATCTGATACGCGGTATTTT. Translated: CASSPQPSDTRYF.

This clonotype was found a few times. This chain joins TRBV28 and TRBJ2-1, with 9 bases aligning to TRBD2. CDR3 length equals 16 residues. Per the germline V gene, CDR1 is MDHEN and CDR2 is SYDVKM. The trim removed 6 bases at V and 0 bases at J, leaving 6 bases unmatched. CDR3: CASSGSGGHSYNEQFF. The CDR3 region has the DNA TGTGCCAGCAGCGGTAGCGGGGGCCACTCCTACAATGAGCAGTTCTTC.

Here the CDR3 reads CSASTGTYYEQYF. CDR3 DNA sequence: TGCAGTGCTTCGACAGGGACTTACTACGAGCAGTACTTC. The rearrangement links TRBV20-1 to TRBJ2-7; perhaps TRBD1 as D (7 bases). Germline loops: CDR1 DFQATT, CDR2 SNEGSKA (reference sequence). Trimming cost V 5 bases and J 3 bases, with 14 bases left between them. This CDR3 has 13 amino acids.

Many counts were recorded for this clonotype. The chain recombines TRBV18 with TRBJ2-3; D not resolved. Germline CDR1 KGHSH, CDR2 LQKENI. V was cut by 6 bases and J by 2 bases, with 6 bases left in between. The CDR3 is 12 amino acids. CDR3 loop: CASSRATDTQYF. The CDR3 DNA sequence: TGTGCCAGCTCGCGCGCCACAGATACGCAGTATTTT.

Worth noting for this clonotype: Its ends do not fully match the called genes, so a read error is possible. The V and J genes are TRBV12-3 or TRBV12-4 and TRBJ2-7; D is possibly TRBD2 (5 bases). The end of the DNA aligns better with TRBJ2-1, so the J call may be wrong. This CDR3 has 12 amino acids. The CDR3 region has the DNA TGTGCCAGCAATTTAAGCGGAGGTGAGCAGTTCTTC. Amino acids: CASNLSGGEQFF.